A single sample is the source of the 19 T cell receptor beta chains below, sequenced in a study of graft-versus-host responses after intestinal transplantation. Sequencing was performed with immunoSEQ multiplex PCR; in TCRdb, only in-frame clones are kept and a portion is missing. The sample consists of about 93,000 clones, over 85% of them appearing once. Their antigen targets remain unknown. Sequencing was performed on unstimulated CD8+ T cells sorted from spleen or lymph node cells, taken before intestinal transplant. Receptors were obtained from a human donor who received an intestinal transplant.

The table lists this clone with a count of one. This sequence joins TRBV30 and TRBJ2-5; possibly TRBD1 for D (6 bases). Germline V gene lookup returns CDR1 GTSNPN and CDR2 SVGIG (reference sequence). The CDR3 contains 13 residues. Trimming removed 1 base from V and 0 bases from J, with 6 bases in between. The CDR3 DNA is TGTGCCTGGAGTGGGGACAACCAAGAGACCCAGTACTTC. This encodes CAWSGDNQETQYF.

This clone was seen once. CDR3 coding DNA: TGTGCCAGCAGCTTCGCGCCGAACTACGAGCAGTACTTC. It codes for CASSFAPNYEQYF. The V gene is TRBV27, the J gene TRBJ2-7; unclear D gene. Trimming shortened V by 6 bases and J by 3 bases, and 12 bases separated the two germline ends. The germline gives CDR1 MNHEY, CDR2 SMNVEV (reference sequence). This CDR3 has 13 amino acids.

The chain couples TRBV4-3 to TRBJ1-4; TRBD1 is a possible D gene (6 bases). CDR3 length: 13 amino acids. Germline lookup yields CDR1 LGHNA and CDR2 YSLEER. Trimming removed 4 bases at V and 8 bases at J, with 11 bases between. The CDR3 loop is CASSPGGDEKLFF. As DNA, the CDR3 is TGCGCCAGCAGCCCGGGGGGCGACGAAAAACTGTTTTTT.

The genes are TRBV29-1 and TRBJ1-2, with D hard to call. The CDR3 length is 14 residues. The V gene lost 7 bases and the J gene lost 5 bases, with 20 bases spanning the gap. Looked up from germline, CDR1 is SQVTM and CDR2 is ANQGSEA. The CDR3 coding sequence is TGCAGCGCCATGAGCGGAGGGTTGGGATATGGCTACACCTTC. This translates into CSAMSGGLGYGYTF.

This chain connects TRBV19 to TRBJ2-1, with 9 positions matching TRBD2. The CDR3 totals 14 residues. V was pared by 7 bases and J by 5 bases, with 6 bases of the junction left unmatched. Per the germline V gene, CDR1 is LNHDA and CDR2 is SQIVND (reference sequence). The CDR3 coding sequence is TGTGCCAGTACAGCGGGGGGACCAAACAATGAGCAGTTCTTC. Its protein product is CASTAGGPNNEQFF.

The chain joins TRBV4-1 to TRBJ2-5; D ambiguous. Germline V gene lookup returns CDR1 MGHRA and CDR2 YSYEKL. V was clipped by 4 bases and J by 5 bases, with 8 bases between them. CDR3 length: 12 amino acids. The CDR3 spells CASSPSKETQYF. The CDR3 region has the DNA TGCGCCAGCAGCCCTTCTAAGGAGACCCAGTACTTC.

This chain joins TRBV7-8 and TRBJ2-7; no clear D. CDR3 length: 12 residues. The V end was cut by 5 bases, the J end by 7 bases, with 12 bases between. Germline lookup yields CDR1 SGHVS and CDR2 FQNEAQ. CDR3 sequence reads: CASSPRGGEQYF. CDR3 bases: TGTGCCAGCAGCCCCCGAGGTGGGGAGCAGTACTTC.

This clone appeared a single time. This sequence joins TRBV19 and TRBJ1-6; D gene ambiguous. Germline assignment: CDR1 LNHDA and CDR2 SQIVND (reference sequence). The CDR3 consists of 14 residues. Trimming removed 8 bases at V and 8 bases at J, with 16 bases between. This CDR3 is CASSLWGADSPLHF. The CDR3 nucleotides are TGTGCCAGTTCCCTCTGGGGAGCCGATTCACCCCTCCACTTT.

J is TRBJ2-3 and V is TRBV11-2; D gene unclear. Looked up from germline, CDR1 is SGHAT and CDR2 is FQNNGV. Trimming pared 0 bases from V and 1 base from J, leaving 5 bases between. The CDR3 sequence is 14 residues long. The CDR3 nucleotides read TGTGCCAGCAGCTTAGAGAGCGGCACAGATACGCAGTATTTT. It is translated as CASSLESGTDTQYF.

The CDR3 DNA is TGTGCCTGGAGTGGCGGACTAGCGAACACAGATACGCAGTATTTT. Protein: CAWSGGLANTDTQYF. V usage is TRBV30 and J usage is TRBJ2-3; 9 nucleotides align to TRBD2. Per germline, CDR1 GTSNPN and CDR2 SVGIG (reference sequence). The CDR3 is made up of 15 amino acids. V dropped 1 base and J dropped 2; count of bases not matched to a gene: 4.

The chain employs TRBV19 and TRBJ2-5; the match to TRBD2 covers 10 bases. The DNA end is more similar to TRBJ2-7, so the J call may be wrong. Germline values: CDR1 LNHDA, CDR2 SQIVND (reference sequence). The CDR3 totals 17 residues. The CDR3 loop reads CASSIALAGDPSYEQYF. Here the CDR3 DNA reads TGTGCCAGTAGTATAGCCCTAGCGGGGGACCCCTCCTACGAGCAGTACTTC.

The chain has TRBV5-6 and TRBJ2-7; possible D gene TRBD1, 6 bases. The germline CDR1 and CDR2 sequences are SGHDT and YYEEEE. V was clipped by 4 bases and J by 6 bases, with 17 bases between them. The CDR3 is 14 residues long. In DNA form, the CDR3 reads TGTGCCAGCAGCATCGGGACACTCGGGCTCGAGCAGTACTTC. This translates into CASSIGTLGLEQYF.

The chain carries TRBV13 and TRBJ2-5; maybe TRBD2 (5 bases). The CDR3 has 13 residues. V lost 5 bases, J lost 2 bases, and 9 bases lay in between. Looked up from germline, CDR1 is PRHDT and CDR2 is FYEKMQ (reference sequence). As DNA, the CDR3 is TGTGCCAGCAGCACGGGATTTCAAGAGACCCAGTACTTC. It specifies CASSTGFQETQYF.

This clone turned up a few times. The rearrangement joins TRBV6-6 to TRBJ1-5; 7 bases are a match to TRBD1. The CDR3 length is 15 residues. V lost 5 bases and J lost 0; bases outside the gene matches: 4. The germline V gene encodes CDR1 MNHNY and CDR2 SVGAGI (reference sequence). The CDR3 DNA reads as TGTGCCAGCAGTGTCGACAGGGATAGCAATCAGCCCCAGCATTTT. It codes for CASSVDRDSNQPQHF.

The count of this clone is one. Here the CDR3 reads CSVAGTGLSTDTQYF. CDR3 nucleotide sequence: TGCAGCGTGGCCGGGACAGGGTTGAGCACAGATACGCAGTATTTT. The V and J genes are TRBV29-1 and TRBJ2-3, with TRBD1 identical over 9 bases. Trimming removed 6 bases from V and 0 bases from J; junction bases left unmatched: 7. CDR1 SQVTM and CDR2 ANQGSEA come from the germline V gene. This CDR3 has 15 amino acids.

The J gene is TRBJ2-1, the V gene TRBV13, with TRBD1 matching 10 bases. This CDR3 spans 15 amino acids. V dropped 6 bases and J dropped 4; count of bases not matched to a gene: 6. Per germline, CDR1 PRHDT and CDR2 FYEKMQ (reference sequence). CDR3 coding DNA: TGTGCCAGCAGTCGACAGGGGGCCCTGTACAATGAGCAGTTCTTC. Protein product: CASSRQGALYNEQFF.

The rearrangement uses TRBV7-8 and TRBJ1-2, with TRBD1 identical over 7 bases. The CDR3 runs 14 residues. Losses at the gene ends were 5 bases for V and 2 bases for J; bases not matched to a gene: 5. Germline lookup yields CDR1 SGHVS and CDR2 FQNEAQ. The CDR3 reads CASSAPGQNYGYTF. The DNA for the CDR3 is TGTGCCAGCAGCGCCCCGGGACAGAACTATGGCTACACCTTC.

CDR3 loop: CASGGNDQPQHF. The CDR3 nucleotides are TGTGCCAGCGGGGGGAATGATCAGCCCCAGCATTTT. V usage is TRBV9 and J usage is TRBJ1-5; D is possibly TRBD1 (5 bases). Trimming pared 7 bases from V and 5 bases from J, leaving 10 bases between. The CDR3 sequence is 12 residues long. The germline V gene encodes CDR1 SGDLS and CDR2 YYNGEE.

In this sample, this clone turned up a few times. V gene TRBV10-2 combines with J gene TRBJ2-1; possibly TRBD1 for D (6 bases). The ends were cut back, 4 bases at V and 2 bases at J, with 18 bases in the middle. Germline assignment: CDR1 WSHSY and CDR2 SAAADI. The CDR3 totals 17 residues. The CDR3, as DNA: TGCGCCAGCAGTGTAGTTCCGAGACAGGATACCTACAATGAGCAGTTCTTC. Amino acid sequence: CASSVVPRQDTYNEQFF.